This TCR beta chain appears in the sequencing data of a study of CD4+ T cells in melanoma. The protocol was immunoSEQ multiplex PCR, while the TCRdb copy is restricted to in-frame clones and leaves out a portion. Of 50,000 to 60,000 clones in the sample, roughly two thirds were seen once. Of note for this clone: What it binds is not known.

The study, taken as a whole, reports: CD8+ T cell, macrophage and B cell function reportedly correlated with neoantigen-specific CD4+ T cells. Diverse differentiation states were reported for melanoma neoantigen-specific CD4+ T cells.

What was sequenced was tumor tissue. The sequence was collected from a human donor with melanoma.

The CDR3 loop reads CASSDGGNTTDTQYF. Here the CDR3 DNA reads TGTGCCAGCAGCGACGGGGGGAACACAACAGATACGCAGTATTTT. This chain connects TRBV9 to TRBJ2-3; 7 positions match TRBD2. Trimming at V came to 3 bases and at J to 3 bases, leaving 7 bases not matched to a gene. The CDR3 contains 15 residues. From germline, CDR1 is SGDLS and CDR2 YYNGEE.